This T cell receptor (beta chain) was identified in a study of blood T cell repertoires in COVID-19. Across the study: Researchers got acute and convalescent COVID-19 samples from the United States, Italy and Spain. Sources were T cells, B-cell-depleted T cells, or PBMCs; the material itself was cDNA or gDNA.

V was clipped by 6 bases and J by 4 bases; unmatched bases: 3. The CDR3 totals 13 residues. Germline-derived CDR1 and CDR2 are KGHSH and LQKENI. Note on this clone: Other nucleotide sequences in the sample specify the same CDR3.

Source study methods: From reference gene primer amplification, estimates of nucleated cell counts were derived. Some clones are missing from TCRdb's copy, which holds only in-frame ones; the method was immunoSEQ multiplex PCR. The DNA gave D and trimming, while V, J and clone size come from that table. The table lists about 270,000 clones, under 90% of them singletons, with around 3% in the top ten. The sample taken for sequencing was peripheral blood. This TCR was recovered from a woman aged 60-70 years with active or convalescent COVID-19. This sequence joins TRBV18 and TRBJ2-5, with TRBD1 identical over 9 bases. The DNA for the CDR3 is TGTGCCAGCTCCCCGGGACAGGGAGAGACCCAGTACTTC. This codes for CASSPGQGETQYF.